These 19 T cell receptor beta chains were all obtained from the same sample, sequenced in a study of T cell repertoires in cytomegalovirus infection. For these TCRs, the target antigens are not known. In TCRdb, the reads were re-called with MiXCR into one record per CDR3 protein. The profile shows about 890,000 distinct CDR3 sequences, more than 25% of them singletons. The sequencing used cultured CD8+ T cells from PBMCs, collected from culture after CMV antigen stimulation. The source is a human donor in good health (CMV status not recorded). Some clones in this sample may be carry-over from other donors' samples.

The V gene is TRBV6-4, the J gene TRBJ2-1; 12 positions agree with TRBD1. Unmatched junction bases numbered 4, after V lost 5 bases and J lost 8 bases. The CDR3 runs 14 residues. In germline, CDR1 is MRHNA, CDR2 SNTAGT. CDR3 amino acids: CASSPGQGADEQFF. The DNA for the CDR3 is TGTGCCAGCAGTCCGGGACAGGGGGCCGATGAGCAGTTCTTC.

This clonotype occurred once. One junction end does not reproduce the germline sequence, and a read error may be involved. The V call is TRBV6-1, the J call TRBJ2-1; tentative D call: TRBD1 (6 bases). CDR3 length: 16 amino acids. The germline CDR1 and CDR2 sequences are MNHNS and SASEGT. CDR3: CVSNQKWGQAYNEQFF. The CDR3 DNA sequence: TGTGTCAGCAATCAGAAGTGGGGACAAGCCTACAATGAGCAGTTCTTC.

For this clonotype: This may be a read error: a much more frequent sequence differs by one nucleotide. The chain links TRBV7-4 to TRBJ2-3; TRBD2 matches at 8 bases. CDR1 is SGHVT and CDR2 is SQSDAQ in the germline V gene. The V and J ends lost 5 bases and 1 base, in that order; junction bases with no gene match: 17. The CDR3 contains 19 residues. In DNA, the CDR3 is TGTGCCAGCAGCCCTTGGGCTAGCGGGTTGATTTACCGCACAGATACGCAGTATTTT. Translated, it gives CASSPWASGLIYRTDTQYF.

This clonotype showed up just a few times. The junction departs from germline at one end; a sequencing error may be responsible. The V call is TRBV4-3, the J call TRBJ1-6; possible D gene TRBD1, 5 bases. The germline gives CDR1 LGHNA, CDR2 YSLEER. The CDR3 covers 14 residues. The CDR3 DNA reads TGCGCCAGCAGCGAAGACAGAGGTTATTCACCCCTCCACTTT. Amino acid sequence: CASSEDRGYSPLHF.

This clonotype was counted ten times or more. The CDR3: CASSLSCEQYV. For the CDR3, the DNA is TGTGCCAGCAGCTTATCCTGCGAGCAGTACGTC. This chain uses TRBV7-2 with TRBJ2-7, with D hard to call. The V gene's germline CDR1 is SGHTA and CDR2 FQGNSA. The CDR3 runs 11 residues.

The chain carries TRBV12-3 or TRBV12-4 and TRBJ1-2, with D hard to call. The CDR3 loop spans 11 amino acids. The V end lost 3 bases, the J end lost 10 bases, and 9 bases lay between the germline ends. CDR3 DNA sequence: TGTGCCAGCAGTTTCTCCGGTTTCTACACCTTC. It specifies CASSFSGFYTF.

This clonotype was seen only once. This chain connects TRBV7-6 to TRBJ2-1, with D tentatively TRBD2 (7 bases). CDR1 SGHVS and CDR2 FNYEAQ come from the germline V gene. V was clipped by 5 bases and J by 8 bases, with 19 bases between them. This CDR3 has 15 amino acids. The DNA for the CDR3 is TGTGCCAGCAGCCATGGGGGGGGGGGCCGCGATGAGCAGTTCTTC. Its translation: CASSHGGGGRDEQFF.

This clonotype turned up a few times. The gene calls are TRBV7-9 and TRBJ1-4, with a possible D match to TRBD1 (5 bases). The CDR3 spans 16 residues. CDR1 SEHNR and CDR2 FQNEAQ come from the germline V gene (reference sequence). Trimming removed 5 bases from V and 1 base from J, with 14 bases in between. The DNA for the CDR3 is TGTGCCAGCAGCGCACAGGAGTCACTAACTAATGAAAAACTGTTTTTT. It encodes CASSAQESLTNEKLFF. The full variable domain, its missing parts supplied by reference TRBV7-9 and TRBJ1-4, is DTGVSQNPRHKITKRGQNVTFRCDPISEHNRLYWYRQTLGQGPEFLTYFQNEAQLEKSRLLSDRFSAERPKGSFSTLEIQRTEQGDSAMYLCASSAQESLTNEKLFFGSGTQLSVL.

The CDR3, as DNA: TGCAGTGTCCCCGGGGGCGCAGGTGGCTACACCTTC. It translates to CSVPGGAGGYTF. The chain recombines TRBV20-1 with TRBJ1-2, with a tentative D call TRBD1 (6 bases). Trimming cost V 7 bases and J 7 bases, with 16 bases left between them. In germline, CDR1 is DFQATT, CDR2 SNEGSKA (reference sequence). CDR3 length: 12 amino acids.

This clonotype was found a few times. V and J are TRBV15 and TRBJ2-1; 7 bases are a match to TRBD2. The germline V gene has CDR1 LNHNV and CDR2 YYDKDF (reference sequence). The CDR3 has 16 amino acids. The trim removed 0 bases at V and 3 bases at J, leaving 5 bases unmatched. The CDR3 nucleotides are TGTGCCACCAGCAGAGATCAGGGCGGGGGCTACAATGAGCAGTTCTTC. The encoded protein is CATSRDQGGGYNEQFF.

The V and J genes are TRBV4-2 and TRBJ2-1, with a weak D call TRBD1 (5 bases). The ends were cut back, 3 bases at V and 6 bases at J, with 18 bases in the middle. The CDR3 runs 16 residues. Looked up from germline, CDR1 is LGHNA and CDR2 is YNFKEQ. The CDR3 sequence: CASSHEAGIRFNEQFF. The CDR3 DNA reads TGTGCCAGCAGCCACGAGGCAGGGATCAGGTTCAATGAGCAGTTCTTC.

In this sample, this clonotype turned up once. The chain links TRBV12-3 or TRBV12-4 to TRBJ1-5, with unresolved D. The germline V and J ends were trimmed by 3 bases and 5 bases, with 11 bases remaining between them. The CDR3 loop spans 14 amino acids. CDR3 sequence: CASSLNRADQPQHF. As DNA, the CDR3 is TGTGCCAGCAGTTTGAATAGGGCTGATCAGCCCCAGCATTTT.

This rearrangement joins TRBV15 to TRBJ2-5; perhaps D is TRBD1 or TRBD2 (6 bases each). Per germline, CDR1 LNHNV and CDR2 YYDKDF (reference sequence). This CDR3 has 14 amino acids. V lost 2 bases and J 3 bases, leaving 10 bases between the germline ends. The CDR3 here is CATSRRGAKETQYF. CDR3 sequence (DNA): TGTGCCACCAGCAGAAGGGGGGCCAAAGAGACCCAGTACTTC.

This chain connects TRBV19 to TRBJ1-2, with 7 positions matching TRBD1. CDR3 size: 13 residues. The V and J ends lost 7 bases and 6 bases, in that order; junction bases with no gene match: 8. Germline V gene sequence: CDR1 LNHDA, CDR2 SQIVND (reference sequence). The CDR3 DNA reads as TGTGCCAGTAACCCCGCAGGGGGACATGGCTACACCTTC. It yields the protein CASNPAGGHGYTF.

This clonotype was observed a few times. V and J are TRBV27 and TRBJ1-2; a possible D gene is TRBD1 (5 bases). Germline V gene data show CDR1 as MNHEY and CDR2 as SMNVEV (reference sequence). The germline V and J ends were trimmed by 7 bases and 4 bases, with 19 bases remaining between them. The CDR3 contains 15 residues. The CDR3 DNA is TGTGCCAGCACCTCTTCGGGCGGGGCCGCCTATGGCTACACCTTC. Translated, it gives CASTSSGGAAYGYTF.

The V and J genes are TRBV6-6 and TRBJ2-1; no clear D. The V gene lost 0 bases and the J gene lost 9 bases, with 15 bases spanning the gap. This CDR3 contains 15 residues. CDR1 is MNHNY and CDR2 is SVGAGI in the germline V gene (reference sequence). The CDR3 sequence is CASSYSPPPRGEQFF. Written as DNA, the CDR3 is TGTGCCAGCAGTTACTCGCCACCCCCCAGAGGTGAGCAGTTCTTC.

This clonotype was counted ten times or more. This chain connects TRBV4-1 to TRBJ2-2; D call uncertain. The CDR3 consists of 18 residues. Trimming shortened V by 0 bases and J by 1 base, and 15 bases separated the two germline ends. Germline V gives CDR1 MGHRA, CDR2 YSYEKL. Written as DNA, the CDR3 is TGCGCCAGCAGCCAAGATTACGCAAGAGCGTTGAACACCGGGGAGCTGTTTTTT. Amino acid sequence: CASSQDYARALNTGELFF.

This clonotype was found many times. This rearrangement joins TRBV7-3 to TRBJ1-2; the match to TRBD1 covers 7 bases. The germline V gene encodes CDR1 SGHTA and CDR2 FQGTGA. The CDR3 loop spans 15 amino acids. V gave up 5 bases and J gave up 6 bases; unmatched junction bases: 12. The CDR3 reads CASSLRRGKWNGYTF. The CDR3 nucleotides are TGTGCCAGCAGCCTTCGCAGGGGGAAGTGGAATGGCTACACCTTC.

This clonotype was seen more than once but under ten times. The V call is TRBV20-1, the J call TRBJ2-1; 8 nucleotides match TRBD2. Trimming cost V 2 bases and J 7 bases; bases outside gene matches: 13. Germline V CDR1 and CDR2: DFQATT, SNEGSKA (reference sequence). The CDR3 runs 16 residues. The CDR3 spells CSARYLQRGPLNEQFF. The CDR3 bases are TGCAGTGCTAGATACCTACAGCGGGGGCCCTTGAATGAGCAGTTCTTC.